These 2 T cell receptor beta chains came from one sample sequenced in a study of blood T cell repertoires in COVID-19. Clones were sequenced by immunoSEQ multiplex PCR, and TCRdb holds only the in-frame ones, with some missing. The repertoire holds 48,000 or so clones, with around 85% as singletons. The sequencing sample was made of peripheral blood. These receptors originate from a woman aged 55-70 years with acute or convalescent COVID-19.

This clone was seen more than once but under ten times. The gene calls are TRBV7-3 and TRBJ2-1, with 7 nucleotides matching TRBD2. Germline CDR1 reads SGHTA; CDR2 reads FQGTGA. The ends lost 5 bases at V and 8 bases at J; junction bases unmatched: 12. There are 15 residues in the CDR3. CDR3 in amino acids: CASSVSGYLSDEQFF. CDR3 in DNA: TGTGCCAGCAGCGTTAGCGGGTACCTCTCCGATGAGCAGTTCTTC.

Written as DNA, the CDR3 is TGTGCCAGTTCAATTTCCGGGATCAAATATGGCTACACCTTC. It encodes CASSISGIKYGYTF. The V gene is TRBV19, the J gene TRBJ1-2; unclear D gene. V shed 8 bases and J shed 5 bases, with 18 bases lying between them. Germline CDR1 and CDR2: LNHDA and SQIVND (reference sequence). This CDR3 has 14 amino acids.